Below, one T cell receptor (beta chain) is given with its context. This sample stems from a study of blood T cell repertoires in COVID-19. Study overall: Sources were T cells, B-cell-depleted T cells, or PBMCs; the material itself was cDNA or gDNA.

The germline gives CDR1 SQVTM, CDR2 ANQGSEA. The CDR3 is 13 residues long. The V gene lost 4 bases and the J gene lost 0 bases, with 6 bases spanning the gap. Per the study methods: Amplification of reference gene primers was used by the study to estimate nucleated cell counts. Only in-frame clones appear in the TCRdb table, and some are missing; sequencing was by immunoSEQ multiplex PCR. That table is the source of V, J and clone size, and D and trimming were worked out from the DNA. The sample holds 150,000 or so clones; around 83% are singletons and the top ten take just over 9.5%. Sequencing was carried out using peripheral blood. This TCR came from a woman aged 45-60 years with acute or convalescent COVID-19. V is TRBV29-1 and J is TRBJ1-4, with D maybe TRBD1 (5 bases). CDR3 region: CSVVGATNEKLFF. The CDR3 nucleotides are TGCAGCGTTGTAGGGGCAACTAATGAAAAACTGTTTTTT.